This T cell receptor beta chain was sequenced for a study of shared clonotypes between healthy human individuals (dated by TCRdb to about 2020). Turning to the overall study: The cohort included three men and a couple of women between 18 and 49 years of age. To increase sequencing depth and limit assay-specific biases, different laboratories used diverse techniques to prepare libraries and sequence TCR repertoires. To estimate repertoire size and how much clonotypes are shared between individuals, the study performed deep sequencing of blood TCR repertoires from a handful of healthy adults. Leukapheresis yielded between about 0.8 and 8.9 billion PBMCs per donor. For each donor, three plates each were used for CD4 naive and CD4 memory, two plates were used for CD8 naive, and one plate was used for CD8 memory. The study at large found these results: Across a few donors, approximately 5% of naive CD4, around 3.5% of naive CD8, under 2.5% of memory CD4, and approximately 0.4% of memory CD8 clonotypes were shared. Naive subsets generally had larger estimated clonotype richness than memory subsets. The genetic and exposure-history diversity represented was limited by the small number of donors. Sampling was limited to blood, and TCR repertoires in tissue likely differ from TCR repertoires in blood. Clonotypes shared by all four sorted-subset donors showed higher generation probabilities than non-shared clonotypes. Even with the large sequencing depth, rarefaction of the sorted-subset datasets indicated that sequencing was incomplete. Pairwise subsampling indicated that sequencing depth was expected to affect the degree of clonotype sharing among donors.

As encoded in the germline V gene (reference sequence), CDR1 is MNHEY while CDR2 is SMNVEV. Trimming takes 3 bases off V and 3 bases off J; junction bases not matched to a gene: 8. The CDR3 goes from the cysteine to the phenylalanine over 17 residues. Solely the CDR3 DNA is kept, with 51 bases framed from the first base. TCR CDR3 regions were amplified from genomic DNA by multiplex PCR using the deep immunoSEQ assay. For each cell subset, the extracted genomic DNA was distributed evenly across all wells of several immunoSEQ 96-well plates, and each plate served as one replicate. For sorted subsets, each replicate PCR was loaded with 200 ng genomic DNA, equivalent to 25,000 to 35,000 T cell genomes. The purified libraries were quantified using a Qubit 3.0 fluorometer, sized with a Bioanalyzer 2100, and then quantified again using the KAPA Library Quantification kit. A separate single-read 150-cycle Illumina NextSeq 550 flow cell was used to sequence each immunoSEQ 96-well plate. The published analysis was carried out like this. Because the immunoSEQ output included only junctional sequences and no quality scores, the filtering could not be the same as the filtering used for full-length reads. To assign V/J genes and CDR3, sequences were annotated using PyIR, a Python wrapper for IgBLAST v1.9, with IMGT germline references. Reads were removed for weak V/J assignments (E-value above 1e-6), missing CDR3, stop codons, out-of-frame junctions, or ambiguous translated residues. V3J clonotypes were defined by identical inferred V gene, J gene, and CDR3 amino acid sequence. Percentage overlap between repertoires was calculated by dividing the number of shared unique clonotypes by the size of the smaller repertoire. Richness of each repertoire was evaluated using RTK rarefaction, the Chao1 estimator, and Recon v2.1 estimates of unobserved clonotypes. Generation probabilities were computed with OLGA for all TCRbeta clonotypes obtained by the gDNA method from four donors. The immuneACCESS repertoire file appears here via TCRdb, limited to in-frame rearrangements. These files lack a portion of the clones; in checked studies, under half of the deficit traces to unresolved V genes, and the cause of the others is not known. V and J calls and clone size are those listed in that table; D and trimming were worked out from the DNA. The sample profile shows about 1.4 million clones; roughly 97% of them were found once. The top ten constitute roughly 1.2% of the sample.

A remark on this clone: What antigen it recognizes has not been identified. Base qualities were left out, and no much larger clone turns up one base away.

Healthy HIV-negative adults with no recently reported acute infections or vaccinations were included as donors. Only Caucasian adults living in Nashville, Tennessee, USA were represented among the donors. Magnetic negative selection was used to enrich CD4+ T cells, after which naive cells were positively selected on CD45RA and the negative fraction became the memory subset. Blood was obtained by leukapheresis, after which PBMCs were separated by Ficoll-Histopaque density gradient centrifugation and cryopreserved in liquid nitrogen vapor phase. Analytical flow cytometry was used to check the purity and quantity of every magnetically sorted T cell population. Each sorted fraction had its genomic DNA isolated and then quantified by UV absorbance on a Nanodrop 2000c.

Source material: naive CD4+ T cells sorted from blood. Interpreted using the paper, the cell subset or site label stands for: CD45RA+ positively selected. The receptor was derived from a man younger than 45 in good health. Recombination joined TRBV27 with TRBJ2-1; TRBD2 aligns with 10 central bases. The CDR3: CASSLSRLAGVYNEQFF. The bases read TGTGCCAGCAGTTTGTCCCGACTAGCGGGCGTCTACAATGAGCAGTTCTTC.